The entry that follows covers one T cell receptor (beta chain) sequence. Authors' analysis steps: Cell counts per sample came from amplifying reference gene primers. Using immunoSEQ multiplex PCR, the repertoire was profiled, and TCRdb retains in-frame clones only, with some absent. That table is the source of V, J and clone size, and D and trimming were worked out from the DNA. This table has 50,000 to 80,000 clones, about 80% appearing once. V was clipped by 4 bases and J by 2 bases, with 19 bases between them. The CDR3 consists of 17 residues. Per the germline V gene, CDR1 is SGHAT and CDR2 is FQNNGV. The sample belongs to a study of blood T cell repertoires in COVID-19.

V is TRBV11-2 and J is TRBJ2-3; D is possibly TRBD1 (6 bases). The TCR originated in a man in his 60s with COVID-19, enrolled during active disease. Sequenced material: peripheral blood. The CDR3 DNA reads TGTGCCAGCAGCTCGGGCCTAAGGGGGAGAAACACAGATACGCAGTATTTT. Translating it yields CASSSGLRGRNTDTQYF. The whole variable domain, filled in from reference TRBV11-2 and TRBJ2-3, reads EAGVAQSPRYKIIEKRQSVAFWCNPISGHATLYWYQQILGQGPKLLIQFQNNGVVDDSQLPKDRFSAERLKGVDSTLKIQPAKLEDSAVYLCASSSGLRGRNTDTQYFGPGTRLTVL.